A few counts support the clone carrying this T cell receptor (beta chain). This CDR3 is built from 15 residues. Germline loops: CDR1 SEHNR, CDR2 FQNEAQ (reference sequence). The junction had 7 bases not matched to a gene; V was cut back by 5 bases and J by 3 bases. Authors' methods: A typical sample had roughly 96,000 TCRs, with roughly 23,224 to 700,000 overall. TCRdb analysed the RACE reads with MiXCR anew, one entry per CDR3 protein. The V and J calls were determined by TCRdb, not by the authors. The sample carries around 120,000 distinct CDR3 sequences, approximately 13% recorded once. This specimen belongs to a study of human T cells and chemical hapten exposure. Time point described: pre-sensitization, week 0. Treatment defined: therapeutic diphenylcyclopropenone sensitization with weekly scalp DPC.

This receptor was obtained from a woman aged 18-29 years with alopecia areata. Some clones in this sample may be carry-over from other donors' samples. The source material was whole blood, sampled in connection with sensitization to the hapten diphenylcyclopropenone (DPC). The gene calls are TRBV7-9 and TRBJ1-1; 9 bases map to TRBD1. As DNA, the CDR3 is TGTGCCAGCAGCAACTACAGGGGGCTGTACACTGAAGCTTTCTTT. Residues: CASSNYRGLYTEAFF.